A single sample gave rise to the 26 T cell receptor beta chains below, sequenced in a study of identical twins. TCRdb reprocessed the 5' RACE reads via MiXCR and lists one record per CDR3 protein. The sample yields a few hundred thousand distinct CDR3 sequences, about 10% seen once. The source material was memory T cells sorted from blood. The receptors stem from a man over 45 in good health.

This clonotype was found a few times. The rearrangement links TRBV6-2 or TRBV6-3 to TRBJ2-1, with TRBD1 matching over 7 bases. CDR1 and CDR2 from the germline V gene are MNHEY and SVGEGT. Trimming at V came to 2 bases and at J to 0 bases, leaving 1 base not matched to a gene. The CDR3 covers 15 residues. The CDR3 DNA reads TGTGCCAGCAGTTACCGGGACAGCTCCTACAATGAGCAGTTCTTC. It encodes CASSYRDSSYNEQFF.

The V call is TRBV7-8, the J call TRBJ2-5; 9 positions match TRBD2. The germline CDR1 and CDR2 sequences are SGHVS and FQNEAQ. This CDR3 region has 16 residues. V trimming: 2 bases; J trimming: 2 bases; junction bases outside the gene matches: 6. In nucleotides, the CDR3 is TGTGCCAGCAGCTTATTCGGCGGGGGGGTTCAAGAGACCCAGTACTTC. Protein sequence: CASSLFGGGVQETQYF.

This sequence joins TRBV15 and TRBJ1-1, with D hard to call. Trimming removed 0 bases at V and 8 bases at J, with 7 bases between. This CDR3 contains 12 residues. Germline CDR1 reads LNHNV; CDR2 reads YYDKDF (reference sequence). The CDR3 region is CATSRESVEAFF. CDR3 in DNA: TGTGCCACCAGCAGAGAGTCCGTAGAAGCTTTCTTT.

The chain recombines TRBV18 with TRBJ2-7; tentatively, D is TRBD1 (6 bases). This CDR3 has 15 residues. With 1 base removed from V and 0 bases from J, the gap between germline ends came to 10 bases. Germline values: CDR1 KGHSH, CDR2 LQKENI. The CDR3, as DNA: TGTGCCAGCTCACCACGGCAGGGGAGCTCCTACGAGCAGTACTTC. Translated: CASSPRQGSSYEQYF.

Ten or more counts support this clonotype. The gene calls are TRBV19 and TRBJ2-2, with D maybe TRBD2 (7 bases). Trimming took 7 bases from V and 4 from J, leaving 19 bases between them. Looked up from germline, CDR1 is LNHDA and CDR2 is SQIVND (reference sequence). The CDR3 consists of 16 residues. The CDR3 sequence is CASTLRRGPSTGELFF. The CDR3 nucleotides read TGTGCCAGTACTCTGAGGCGGGGGCCCAGCACCGGGGAGCTGTTTTTT.

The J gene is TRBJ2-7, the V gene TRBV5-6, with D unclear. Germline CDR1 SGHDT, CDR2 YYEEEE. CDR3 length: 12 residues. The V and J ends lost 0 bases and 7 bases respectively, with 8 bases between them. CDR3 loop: CASSLATGEQYF. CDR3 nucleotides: TGTGCCAGCAGCTTGGCGACGGGTGAGCAGTACTTC.

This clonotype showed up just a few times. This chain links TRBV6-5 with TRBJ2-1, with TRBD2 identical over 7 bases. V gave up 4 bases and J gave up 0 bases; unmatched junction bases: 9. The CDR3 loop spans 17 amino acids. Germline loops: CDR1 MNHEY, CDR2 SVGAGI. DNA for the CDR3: TGTGCCAGCAGTTCGACGACTAGCCCTAGCTCCTACAATGAGCAGTTCTTC. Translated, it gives CASSSTTSPSSYNEQFF.

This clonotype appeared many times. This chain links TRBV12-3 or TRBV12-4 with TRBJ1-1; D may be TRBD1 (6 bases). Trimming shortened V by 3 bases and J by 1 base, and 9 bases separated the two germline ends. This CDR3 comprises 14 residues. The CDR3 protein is CASSLGHQNTEAFF. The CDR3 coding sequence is TGTGCCAGCAGTTTGGGACACCAGAACACTGAAGCTTTCTTT.

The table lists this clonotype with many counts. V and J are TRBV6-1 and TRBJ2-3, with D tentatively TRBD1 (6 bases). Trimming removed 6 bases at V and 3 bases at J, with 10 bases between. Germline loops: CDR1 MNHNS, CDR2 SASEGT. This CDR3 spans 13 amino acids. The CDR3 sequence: CASRMDRTDTQYF. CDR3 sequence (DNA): TGTGCCAGCAGGATGGACAGAACAGATACGCAGTATTTT.

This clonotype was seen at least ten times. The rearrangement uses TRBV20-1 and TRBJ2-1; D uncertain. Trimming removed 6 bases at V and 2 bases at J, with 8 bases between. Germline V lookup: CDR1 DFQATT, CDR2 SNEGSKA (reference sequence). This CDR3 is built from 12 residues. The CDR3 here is CSAHHPYNEQFF. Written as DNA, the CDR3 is TGCAGTGCCCATCACCCCTACAATGAGCAGTTCTTC.

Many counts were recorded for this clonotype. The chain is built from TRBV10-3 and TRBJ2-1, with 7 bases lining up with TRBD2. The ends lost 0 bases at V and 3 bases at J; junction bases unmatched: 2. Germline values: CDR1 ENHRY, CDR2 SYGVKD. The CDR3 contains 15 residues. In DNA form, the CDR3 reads TGTGCCATCAGTGAGTCCGGGGGGTTCTACAATGAGCAGTTCTTC. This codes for CAISESGGFYNEQFF.

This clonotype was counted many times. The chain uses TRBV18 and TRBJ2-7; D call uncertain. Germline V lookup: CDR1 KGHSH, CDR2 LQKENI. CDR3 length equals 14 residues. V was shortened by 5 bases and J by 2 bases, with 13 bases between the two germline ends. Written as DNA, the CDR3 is TGTGCCAGCTCATCGGGCCTATACCCCTACGAGCAGTACTTC. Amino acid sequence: CASSSGLYPYEQYF.

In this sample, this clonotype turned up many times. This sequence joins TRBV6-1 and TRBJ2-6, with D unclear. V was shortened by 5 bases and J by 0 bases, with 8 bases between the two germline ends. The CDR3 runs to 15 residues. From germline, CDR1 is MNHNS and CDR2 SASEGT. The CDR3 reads CASSKDGSGANVLTF. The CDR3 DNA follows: TGTGCCAGCAGTAAGGACGGCTCTGGGGCCAACGTCCTGACTTTC.

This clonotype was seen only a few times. For the CDR3, the DNA is TGTGCCAGCACAGTGGTGGGGGCTCGAAATGAGCAGTTCTTC. This gives the protein CASTVVGARNEQFF. This rearrangement joins TRBV6-2 or TRBV6-3 to TRBJ2-1, with a weak D call TRBD1 (6 bases). The length of the CDR3 is 14 residues. The germline V gene has CDR1 MNHEY and CDR2 SVGEGT. V was trimmed by 7 bases and J by 7 bases, leaving 17 bases between them.

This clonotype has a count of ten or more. The CDR3 protein is CASSVEGMGTGELFF. In DNA form, the CDR3 reads TGTGCCAGCAGCGTAGAAGGGATGGGCACCGGGGAGCTGTTTTTT. The chain couples TRBV9 to TRBJ2-2, with D unclear. This CDR3 has 15 residues. Germline loops: CDR1 SGDLS, CDR2 YYNGEE. Between the trimmed V and J ends, which lost 0 bases and 4 bases, there was a span of 10 bases. Based on the CDR3 plus reference TRBV9 and TRBJ2-2, the full variable domain is DSGVTQTPKHLITATGQRVTLRCSPRSGDLSVYWYQQSLDQGLQFLIQYYNGEERAKGNILERFSAQQFPDLHSELNLSSLELGDSALYFCASSVEGMGTGELFFGEGSRLTVL.

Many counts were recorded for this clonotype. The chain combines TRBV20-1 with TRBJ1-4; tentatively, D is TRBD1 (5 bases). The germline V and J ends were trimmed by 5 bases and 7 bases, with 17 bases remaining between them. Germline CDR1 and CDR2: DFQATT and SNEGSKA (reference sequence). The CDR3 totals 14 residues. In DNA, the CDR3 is TGCAGTGCTCCCCGGCGGGACCGGACTGAAAAACTGTTTTTT. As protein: CSAPRRDRTEKLFF.

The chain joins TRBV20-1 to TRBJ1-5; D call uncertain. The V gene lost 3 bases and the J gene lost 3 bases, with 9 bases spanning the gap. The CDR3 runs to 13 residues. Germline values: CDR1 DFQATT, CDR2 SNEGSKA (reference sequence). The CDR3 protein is CSASLSFNQPQHF. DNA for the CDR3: TGCAGTGCTAGTCTCAGCTTCAATCAGCCCCAGCATTTT.

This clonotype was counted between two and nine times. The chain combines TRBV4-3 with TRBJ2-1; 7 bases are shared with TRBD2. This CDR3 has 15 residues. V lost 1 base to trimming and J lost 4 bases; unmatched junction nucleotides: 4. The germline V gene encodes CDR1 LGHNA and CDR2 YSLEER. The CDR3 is CASSQVWEGYNEQFF. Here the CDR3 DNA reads TGCGCCAGCAGCCAAGTGTGGGAGGGATACAATGAGCAGTTCTTC.

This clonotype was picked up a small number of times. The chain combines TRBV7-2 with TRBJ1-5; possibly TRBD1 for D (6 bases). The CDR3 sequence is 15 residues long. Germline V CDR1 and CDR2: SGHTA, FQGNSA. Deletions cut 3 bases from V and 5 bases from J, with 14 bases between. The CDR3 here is CASSFVGAGDQPQHF. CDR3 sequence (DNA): TGTGCCAGCAGCTTTGTGGGGGCGGGAGATCAGCCCCAGCATTTT. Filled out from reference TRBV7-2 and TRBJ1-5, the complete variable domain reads GAGVSQSPSNKVTEKGKDVELRCDPISGHTALYWYRQSLGQGLEFLIYFQGNSAPDKSGLPSDRFSAERTGGSVSTLTIQRTQQEDSAVYLCASSFVGAGDQPQHFGDGTRLSIL.

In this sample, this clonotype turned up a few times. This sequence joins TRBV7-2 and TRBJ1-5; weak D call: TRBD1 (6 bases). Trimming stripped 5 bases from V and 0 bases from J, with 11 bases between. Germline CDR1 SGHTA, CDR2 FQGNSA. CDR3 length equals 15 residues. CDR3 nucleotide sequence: TGTGCCAGCAGCCCCGGGACATATAGCAATCAGCCCCAGCATTTT. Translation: CASSPGTYSNQPQHF. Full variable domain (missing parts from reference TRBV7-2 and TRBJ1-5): GAGVSQSPSNKVTEKGKDVELRCDPISGHTALYWYRQSLGQGLEFLIYFQGNSAPDKSGLPSDRFSAERTGGSVSTLTIQRTQQEDSAVYLCASSPGTYSNQPQHFGDGTRLSIL.

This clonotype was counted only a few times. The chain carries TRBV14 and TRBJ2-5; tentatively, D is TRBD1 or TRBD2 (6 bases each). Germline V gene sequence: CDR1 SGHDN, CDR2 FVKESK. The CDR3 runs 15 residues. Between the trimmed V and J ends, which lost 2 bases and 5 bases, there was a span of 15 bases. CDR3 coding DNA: TGTGCCAGCAGCCAATGGTCCGGGGGCGAGGAGACCCAGTACTTC. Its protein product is CASSQWSGGEETQYF.

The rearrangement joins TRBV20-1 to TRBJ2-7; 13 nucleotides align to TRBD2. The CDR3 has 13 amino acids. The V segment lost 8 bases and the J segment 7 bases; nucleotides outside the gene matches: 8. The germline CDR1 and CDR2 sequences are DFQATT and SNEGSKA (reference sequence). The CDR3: CSSWTSGSAEQYF. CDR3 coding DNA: TGCAGTTCGTGGACTAGCGGGAGTGCAGAGCAGTACTTC.

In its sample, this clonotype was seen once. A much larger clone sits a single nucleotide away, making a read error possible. The CDR3 region is CSALRDTQYF. CDR3 DNA: TGCAGTGCTTTGAGGGATACCCAGTACTTC. The chain carries TRBV20-1 and TRBJ2-5; weak D call: TRBD2 (5 bases). The length of the CDR3 is 10 residues. Germline CDR1 and CDR2: DFQATT and SNEGSKA (reference sequence). Deletions cut 5 bases from V and 8 bases from J, with 9 bases between.

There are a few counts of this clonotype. The CDR3 DNA is TGCAGTGCCAACAGGGTCTCCTACGAGCAGTACTTC. It codes for CSANRVSYEQYF. The chain links TRBV20-1 to TRBJ2-7; D is perhaps TRBD1 (6 bases). Trimming left V 6 bases short and J 0 bases short, with 9 bases between. CDR3 length equals 12 residues. Germline-derived CDR1 and CDR2 are DFQATT and SNEGSKA (reference sequence).

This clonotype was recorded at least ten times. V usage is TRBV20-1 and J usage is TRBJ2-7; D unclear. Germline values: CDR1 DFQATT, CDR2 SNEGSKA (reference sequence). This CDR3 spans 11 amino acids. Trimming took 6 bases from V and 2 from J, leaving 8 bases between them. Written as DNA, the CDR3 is TGCAGTGCCCCAAAGGCCTACGAGCAGTACTTC. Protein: CSAPKAYEQYF.

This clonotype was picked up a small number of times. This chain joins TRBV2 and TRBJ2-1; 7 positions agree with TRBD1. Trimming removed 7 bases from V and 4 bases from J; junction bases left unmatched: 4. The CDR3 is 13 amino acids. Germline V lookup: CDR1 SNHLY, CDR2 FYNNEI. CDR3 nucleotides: TGTGCCAGCACATCGGACAGGTACAATGAGCAGTTCTTC. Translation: CASTSDRYNEQFF. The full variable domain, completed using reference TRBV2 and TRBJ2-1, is EPEVTQTPSHQVTQMGQEVILRCVPISNHLYFYWYRQILGQKVEFLVSFYNNEISEKSEIFDDQFSVERPDGSNFTLKIRSTKLEDSAMYFCASTSDRYNEQFFGPGTRLTVL.